The TCR beta chain described here comes from a study of blood T cell repertoires in COVID-19. TCRdb's table, derived via immunoSEQ multiplex PCR, lists solely in-frame clones and lacks some. The data hold about 160,000 clones, with around 80% observed a single time. Before being deemed recovered, Cohort 3 donors had two negative PCRs, clearance, or symptom resolution. The V gene's germline CDR1 is SGHRS and CDR2 YFSETQ. The V and J ends lost 4 bases and 0 bases, in that order; junction bases with no gene match: 7. CDR3 length equals 17 residues. The sequenced sample consisted of PBMCs or T cells enriched from blood (not recorded which). This clonotype was obtained from a man in his fifties who had recovered from COVID-19. The chain joins TRBV5-1 to TRBJ2-2; 9 positions match TRBD1. CDR3 sequence: CASSTGTGSTNTGELFF. CDR3 DNA: TGCGCCAGCAGCACCGGGACAGGGTCTACGAACACCGGGGAGCTGTTTTTT.